This record covers a single TCR beta chain. The germline V gene has CDR1 SGHTA and CDR2 FQGNSA. This CDR3 has 14 amino acids. Trimming took 5 bases from V and 5 from J; bases not matched to a gene: 8. Profiling relied on immunoSEQ multiplex PCR, and the TCRdb table lists in-frame clones only, not all of them. The sample includes over 200,000 clones, roughly 90% seen only once; the top ten take under 0.4%. The data are from a study of cytomegalovirus exposure and HLA in healthy donors. This sequence was found in a woman younger than 30 in good health and CMV-seronegative. The chain carries TRBV7-2 and TRBJ2-7, with 8 bases identical to TRBD1. The specimen was PBMCs. The CDR3 region is CASSPGQGEDEQYF. CDR3 coding DNA: TGTGCCAGCAGCCCTGGACAGGGTGAGGACGAGCAGTACTTC.